This T cell receptor (beta chain) was profiled in a study of T cell repertoires in cytomegalovirus infection. About the research overall: Both recently identified HLA-C-restricted and well-studied HLA-B-restricted CMV epitopes were used in the study. Signatures in public TCR beta sequences pointed to both CMV infection and matching HLA type. Study-wide points: In two of eight donors, the top clonotype was HLA-C-restricted CMV-specific.

This clonotype was observed a handful of times. Its antigen is undetermined. TCRdb passed the reads through MiXCR, listing each CDR3 protein once. In the table there are hundreds of thousands of distinct CDR3 sequences, around 32% of which are singletons. The source of this sequence is a human donor in good health (CMV status not recorded). Some clones in this sample may be carry-over from other donors' samples. The sample was cultured PBMCs, taken from culture after CMV antigen stimulation.

CDR3 protein: CASSLGYDNEQFF. The CDR3 DNA sequence: TGTGCCAGCAGCTTAGGTTATGACAATGAGCAGTTCTTC. This chain links TRBV11-2 with TRBJ2-1; no firm D call. Trimming took 1 base from V and 5 from J, leaving 6 bases between them. This CDR3 contains 13 residues. The germline V gene encodes CDR1 SGHAT and CDR2 FQNNGV.